A single sample gave rise to the 13 T cell receptor beta chains below, sequenced in a study of OX40 agonist ivuxolimab in advanced cancers. The library was obtained by the immunoSEQ multiplex PCR assay. Not all clones reach the TCRdb copy of this immuneACCESS table, which keeps in-frame sequences only. Checked studies attribute under half of the gap to unresolved V genes and leave the rest unexplained. The sample records 100,000 to 150,000 clones, roughly 92% of which are singletons. The ten largest clones capture under 0.85% of the sample. Here the sequenced sample was CD4+ or CD8+ T cells sorted from blood, taken in a trial of the OX40 agonist ivuxolimab. These receptors were collected from an adult with an advanced solid tumor such as melanoma, head and neck, liver or kidney cancer.

The chain recombines TRBV7-6 with TRBJ2-7; D is ambiguous. The length of the CDR3 is 14 residues. V was pared by 2 bases and J by 5 bases, with 13 bases between. Germline CDR1 reads SGHVS; CDR2 reads FNYEAQ. The chain's CDR3 is CASSLRGLGHEQYF. CDR3 DNA: TGTGCCAGCAGCTTAAGAGGCCTTGGCCACGAGCAGTACTTC.

The DNA for the CDR3 is TGTGCCAGCAGCTTGACAGGGCCCGGCGAGCAGTACTTC. Amino acids: CASSLTGPGEQYF. The chain joins TRBV7-9 to TRBJ2-7, with 7 bases fitting TRBD1. CDR1 SEHNR and CDR2 FQNEAQ come from the germline V gene (reference sequence). Trimming took 3 bases from V and 6 from J; bases not matched to a gene: 5. There are 13 residues in the CDR3.

The table lists this clone with a count of one. The V gene is TRBV9, the J gene TRBJ1-1; no clear D. Trimming removed 3 bases at V and 1 base at J, with 7 bases between. CDR3 length equals 13 residues. Germline CDR1 reads SGDLS; CDR2 reads YYNGEE. CDR3 DNA: TGTGCCAGCAGCGCACATGGGAACACTGAAGCTTTCTTT. Protein sequence: CASSAHGNTEAFF. The full variable domain, with the rest looked up from reference TRBV9 and TRBJ1-1, is DSGVTQTPKHLITATGQRVTLRCSPRSGDLSVYWYQQSLDQGLQFLIQYYNGEERAKGNILERFSAQQFPDLHSELNLSSLELGDSALYFCASSAHGNTEAFFGQGTRLTVV.

The gene calls are TRBV7-8 and TRBJ2-3, with 13 bases identical to TRBD2. After removal of 5 bases from V and 3 bases from J, the junction contained 5 bases not matched to a gene. Per germline, CDR1 SGHVS and CDR2 FQNEAQ. The CDR3 has 16 amino acids. The CDR3 loop is CASSPGTSGMTDTQYF. The CDR3, as DNA: TGTGCCAGCAGCCCGGGGACTAGCGGGATGACAGATACGCAGTATTTT.

This chain connects TRBV4-2 to TRBJ1-2; perhaps TRBD1 as D (5 bases). Trimming removed 4 bases at V and 4 bases at J, with 19 bases between. CDR3 size: 16 residues. Germline CDR1 and CDR2: LGHNA and YNFKEQ. The CDR3 bases are TGTGCCAGCAGCCCGGTCGGGGGGGAGGGATTCTATGGCTACACCTTC. Translated, it gives CASSPVGGEGFYGYTF.

The chain has TRBV25-1 and TRBJ2-1, with TRBD2 matching over 8 bases. V trimming: 7 bases; J trimming: 3 bases; junction bases outside the gene matches: 8. There are 15 residues in the CDR3. From germline, CDR1 is MGHDK and CDR2 SYGVNS. The CDR3: CASMPSGSRYNEQFF. The CDR3 DNA reads as TGTGCCAGCATGCCAAGCGGGAGCCGCTACAATGAGCAGTTCTTC.

Comment on this clone: Other nucleotide sequences from this sample produce the same CDR3. Here the CDR3 reads CASSIGQGGEKLFF. The CDR3 region has the DNA TGTGCCAGTAGTATAGGCCAGGGCGGTGAAAAACTGTTTTTT. The rearrangement uses TRBV19 and TRBJ1-4; D may be TRBD1 (5 bases). The CDR3 runs 14 residues. Germline CDR1 is LNHDA and CDR2 is SQIVND (reference sequence). V lost 1 base, J lost 7 bases, and 10 bases lay in between.

The chain joins TRBV11-1 to TRBJ1-1; D is undetermined. The CDR3 is made up of 16 amino acids. Trimming removed 5 bases from V and 1 base from J, with 17 bases in between. CDR1 SGHAT and CDR2 FQDESV come from the germline V gene (reference sequence). The DNA of the CDR3 is TGTGCCAGCAGCCTTCGATTGGAGACACCGAACACTGAAGCTTTCTTT. Its translation: CASSLRLETPNTEAFF. The full variable domain, in which reference TRBV11-1 and TRBJ1-1 provide the parts outside the CDR3, is EAEVAQSPRYKITEKSQAVAFWCDPISGHATLYWYRQILGQGPELLVQFQDESVVDDSQLPKDRFSAERLKGVDSTLKIQPAELGDSAMYLCASSLRLETPNTEAFFGQGTRLTVV.

V and J are TRBV10-2 and TRBJ1-5; D perhaps matches TRBD1 (6 bases). Germline V gene sequence: CDR1 WSHSY, CDR2 SAAADI. The CDR3 contains 15 residues. V shed 5 bases and J shed 0 bases, with 11 bases lying between them. The CDR3, as DNA: TGCGCCAGCAGTTCACAGGGCTTTAGCAATCAGCCCCAGCATTTT. It yields the protein CASSSQGFSNQPQHF.

The chain is built from TRBV27 and TRBJ1-6; no clear D gene. V lost 3 bases and J 7 bases, leaving 10 bases between the germline ends. The CDR3 spans 14 residues. The V gene's germline CDR1 is MNHEY and CDR2 SMNVEV (reference sequence). CDR3 DNA: TGTGCCAGCAGTTTGGAGAGGCGAAATTCACCCCTCCACTTT. Its translation is CASSLERRNSPLHF.

This clone was seen just once. V is TRBV29-1 and J is TRBJ2-3; 8 nucleotides align to TRBD1. The CDR3 is made up of 17 amino acids. V trimming: 3 bases; J trimming: 0 bases; junction bases outside the gene matches: 11. Germline lookup yields CDR1 SQVTM and CDR2 ANQGSEA. Written as DNA, the CDR3 is TGCAGCGTTGATGAGGGAATCTGGGACAGGAGCACAGATACGCAGTATTTT. Translation gives CSVDEGIWDRSTDTQYF.

The chain employs TRBV27 and TRBJ2-1; 7 positions agree with TRBD2. The V gene end was trimmed by 7 bases and the J gene end by 5 bases; junction bases not matched to a gene: 8. Germline loops: CDR1 MNHEY, CDR2 SMNVEV (reference sequence). This CDR3 has 14 amino acids. The CDR3 DNA is TGTGCCAGCAATAGAGCGGGATTCCACAATGAGCAGTTCTTC. It specifies CASNRAGFHNEQFF.

Regarding this clone: An end of the junction differs from the germline gene, which may be a read error. The rearrangement joins TRBV7-9 to TRBJ2-1; TRBD2 agrees at 8 bases. The CDR3 is 14 residues long. Germline V CDR1 and CDR2: SEHNR, FQNEAQ (reference sequence). The DNA for the CDR3 is TGTGCCAGCAGTTTAGCGGGGTCCTACAATGAGCAGTTCTTC. This encodes CASSLAGSYNEQFF.